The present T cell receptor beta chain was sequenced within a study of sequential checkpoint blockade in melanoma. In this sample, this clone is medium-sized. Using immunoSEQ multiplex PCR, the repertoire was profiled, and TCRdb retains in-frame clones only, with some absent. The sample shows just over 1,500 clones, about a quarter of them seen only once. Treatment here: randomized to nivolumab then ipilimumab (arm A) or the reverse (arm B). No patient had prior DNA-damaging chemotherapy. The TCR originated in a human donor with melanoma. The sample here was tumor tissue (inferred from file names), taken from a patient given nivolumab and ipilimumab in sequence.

The CDR3 bases are TGTGCCAGCAGCCCCGCGGACAGGAGGGGCTACGAGCAGTACTTC. It specifies CASSPADRRGYEQYF. This rearrangement joins TRBV11-3 to TRBJ2-7; TRBD1 is a possible D gene (7 bases). Germline V gene data show CDR1 as SGHNT and CDR2 as YENEEA. V was shortened by 5 bases and J by 3 bases, with 17 bases between the two germline ends. The CDR3 totals 15 residues.